These 26 T cell receptor beta chains were sequenced from one sample in a study of Ad26.COV2.S vaccination and SARS-CoV-2 variants. Repertoires were generated with immunoSEQ multiplex PCR, while TCRdb's copy carries only in-frame clones and drops some. Among approximately 300,000 clones, more than 70% were seen once, and the ten largest hold under 2%. Sample treatment: around 19 received Ad26.COV2.S at low or high dose, single or two shots; roughly 5 received placebo; per-sample allocation not given. All samples were drawn on day 63, counting from the first vaccine or placebo injection. The starting material was peripheral blood, obtained in a trial of Ad26.COV2.S vaccine versus placebo. The receptor set was obtained from a person aged 18 to 65 who received the Ad26.COV2.S COVID-19 vaccine or a placebo.

The V gene is TRBV5-5, the J gene TRBJ1-6; D remains unclear. Trimming cost V 6 bases and J 6 bases, with 16 bases left between them. The V gene's germline CDR1 is SGHKS and CDR2 YYEKEE (reference sequence). The CDR3 runs to 15 residues. Here the CDR3 reads CASTRSGQINSPLHF. CDR3 DNA sequence: TGTGCCAGCACCCGGAGTGGCCAAATTAATTCACCCCTCCACTTT.

This clone has just one count. This chain joins TRBV11-2 and TRBJ1-3; D call uncertain. The CDR3 is 15 residues long. Between the trimmed V and J ends, which lost 5 bases and 1 base, there was a span of 12 bases. Germline CDR1 and CDR2: SGHAT and FQNNGV. CDR3 DNA: TGTGCCAGCAGCCCGCGGGGTGCATCTGGAAACACCATATATTTT. It codes for CASSPRGASGNTIYF.

The chain has TRBV25-1 and TRBJ1-2; 8 nucleotides line up with TRBD1. The CDR3 consists of 15 residues. Trimming cost V 4 bases and J 4 bases; bases outside gene matches: 8. Germline loops: CDR1 MGHDK, CDR2 SYGVNS. Written as DNA, the CDR3 is TGTGCCAGCAGTGGTTCCAGGGGGCTAACCTATGGCTACACCTTC. Encoded protein: CASSGSRGLTYGYTF.

The gene calls are TRBV15 and TRBJ2-7; tentatively, D is TRBD2 (6 bases). The germline V gene has CDR1 LNHNV and CDR2 YYDKDF (reference sequence). This CDR3 is built from 13 residues. V was trimmed by 9 bases and J by 6 bases, leaving 18 bases between them. CDR3 sequence (DNA): TGTGCCACACGACTAGAGCGGTACTCCGAGCAGTACTTC. Its protein product is CATRLERYSEQYF. Based on the CDR3 plus reference TRBV15 and TRBJ2-7, the full variable domain is DAMVIQNPRYQVTQFGKPVTLSCSQTLNHNVMYWYQQKSSQAPKLLFHYYDKDFNNEADTPDNFQSRRPNTSFCFLDIRSPGLGDTAMYLCATRLERYSEQYFGPGTRLTVT.

V is TRBV5-1 and J is TRBJ2-7; the match to TRBD2 covers 12 bases. Losses at the gene ends were 0 bases for V and 7 bases for J; bases not matched to a gene: 5. CDR3 length: 15 amino acids. CDR1 is SGHRS and CDR2 is YFSETQ in the germline V gene. CDR3 in DNA: TGCGCCAGCAGCTTGGCTAGCGGGGGGGCCAGAGAGCAGTACTTC. This codes for CASSLASGGAREQYF.

The chain employs TRBV19 and TRBJ2-7, with a weak D call TRBD2 (6 bases). Trimming removed 5 bases at V and 2 bases at J, with 13 bases between. Looked up from germline, CDR1 is LNHDA and CDR2 is SQIVND (reference sequence). This CDR3 is 14 amino acids long. The CDR3 is CASSWGGSTYEQYF. The CDR3, as DNA: TGTGCCAGTAGTTGGGGAGGCTCCACCTACGAGCAGTACTTC.

This rearrangement joins TRBV6-5 to TRBJ2-3; a possible D gene is TRBD2 (5 bases). V was trimmed by 8 bases and J by 2 bases, leaving 11 bases between them. There are 13 residues in the CDR3. CDR1 and CDR2 from the germline V gene are MNHEY and SVGAGI. CDR3 coding DNA: TGTGCCAGCGGGAGCCGCGACACAGATACGCAGTATTTT. Protein product: CASGSRDTDTQYF.

This sequence joins TRBV5-1 and TRBJ2-1, with D unclear. Per germline, CDR1 SGHRS and CDR2 YFSETQ. CDR3 length: 12 amino acids. Trimming shortened V by 5 bases and J by 2 bases, and 5 bases separated the two germline ends. The CDR3 coding sequence is TGCGCCAGCAGGCAGACCTACAATGAGCAGTTCTTC. This gives the protein CASRQTYNEQFF.

The chain has TRBV5-1 and TRBJ2-4, with D possibly called TRBD1 or TRBD2 (6 bases each). CDR1 is SGHRS, CDR2 YFSETQ, per germline. This CDR3 spans 15 amino acids. The germline V and J ends were trimmed by 0 bases and 3 bases, with 10 bases remaining between them. The CDR3 DNA sequence: TGCGCCAGCAGCTTGGAAGGGGGAGGCAAAAACATTCAGTACTTC. Its protein product is CASSLEGGGKNIQYF.

V gene TRBV9 combines with J gene TRBJ2-2; 10 nucleotides agree with TRBD1. The CDR3 runs to 17 residues. Germline CDR1 and CDR2: SGDLS and YYNGEE. After removal of 4 bases from V and 4 bases from J, the junction contained 10 bases not matched to a gene. CDR3 nucleotide sequence: TGTGCCAGCAGCCCCTTCGACAGGGGGCTGACCACCGGGGAGCTGTTTTTT. This translates into CASSPFDRGLTTGELFF.

The chain combines TRBV29-1 with TRBJ2-7; D possibly corresponds to TRBD1 (5 bases). The CDR3 spans 13 residues. The V gene's germline CDR1 is SQVTM and CDR2 ANQGSEA. With 4 bases removed from V and 7 bases from J, the gap between germline ends came to 17 bases. The CDR3 loop is CSVGRLLSGEQYF. The CDR3 DNA reads TGCAGCGTTGGTCGGTTGCTCTCAGGGGAGCAGTACTTC.

This clone was observed a handful of times. Written as DNA, the CDR3 is TGTGCCTGGAGTTGGGACATGAGCTACGAGCAGTACTTC. This codes for CAWSWDMSYEQYF. This chain uses TRBV30 with TRBJ2-7; tentative D call: TRBD1 (6 bases). V was cut by 2 bases and J by 3 bases, with 11 bases left in between. CDR1 GTSNPN and CDR2 SVGIG come from the germline V gene (reference sequence). The CDR3 extends over 13 amino acids.

This clone was detected once. This chain's CDR3 is CASSLGTKGGSEKLFF. CDR3 coding DNA: TGCGCCAGCAGCTTGGGGACCAAGGGTGGGAGTGAAAAACTGTTTTTT. The gene calls are TRBV5-1 and TRBJ1-4; D gene uncertain. V lost 0 bases and J 7 bases, leaving 16 bases between the germline ends. The CDR3 sequence is 16 residues long. The germline V gene encodes CDR1 SGHRS and CDR2 YFSETQ.

Details on this clone: The junction departs from the called germline gene at one end, perhaps through a read error. V and J are TRBV7-2 and TRBJ1-2; the match to TRBD1 covers 12 bases. Germline CDR1 SGHTA, CDR2 FQGNSA. The length of the CDR3 is 17 residues. CDR3 residues: CASSPRGGQGAKYGYTF. In DNA, the CDR3 is TGTGCCAGCAGCCCTAGGGGGGGACAGGGGGCTAAATATGGCTACACCTTC.

The rearrangement joins TRBV3-1 (or the pseudogene TRBV3-2) to TRBJ2-1; D is ambiguous. The CDR3 contains 15 residues. CDR1 LGHDT and CDR2 YNNKEL come from the germline V gene (reference sequence). V shed 4 bases and J shed 0 bases, with 10 bases lying between them. The CDR3 DNA reads TGTGCCAGCAGCCCAATGGGGATCTCCTACAATGAGCAGTTCTTC. Translating gives CASSPMGISYNEQFF.

V and J are TRBV3-1 (or the pseudogene TRBV3-2) and TRBJ2-1; 11 nucleotides match TRBD2. The V segment lost 5 bases and the J segment 5 bases; nucleotides outside the gene matches: 8. The CDR3 contains 16 residues. Germline V gives CDR1 LGHDT, CDR2 YNNKEL (reference sequence). The CDR3 bases are TGTGCCAGCAGCTTCCGGACTAGCGGGTCAAACAATGAGCAGTTCTTC. Its translation is CASSFRTSGSNNEQFF.

The CDR3 here is CASSWTQQGTGNTIYF. The CDR3 DNA reads as TGCGCCAGCAGCTGGACTCAACAGGGGACTGGAAACACCATATATTTT. The chain couples TRBV5-1 to TRBJ1-3; the match to TRBD1 covers 7 bases. The CDR3 sequence is 16 residues long. V lost 3 bases and J lost 2; bases outside the gene matches: 8. Looked up from germline, CDR1 is SGHRS and CDR2 is YFSETQ.

A word on this clone: It may be a read error: a sequence one base away is much more abundant. J is TRBJ2-5 and V is TRBV6-2 or TRBV6-3; D unresolved. This CDR3 contains 11 residues. Germline V gene sequence: CDR1 MNHEY, CDR2 SVGEGT. Trimming took off 5 bases at V and 5 bases at J, with 6 bases between the two ends. The CDR3 nucleotides read TGTGCCAGCAGTACGAGGGAGACCCAGTACTTC. Translation gives CASSTRETQYF.

The chain links TRBV19 to TRBJ2-5; D may be TRBD2 (6 bases). CDR1 is LNHDA and CDR2 is SQIVND in the germline V gene (reference sequence). The CDR3 is made up of 14 amino acids. V was clipped by 5 bases and J by 5 bases, with 15 bases between them. In nucleotides, the CDR3 is TGTGCCAGTAGTGAATGGCGGGGCCCGGAGACCCAGTACTTC. Its translation is CASSEWRGPETQYF.

Concerning this clone: The sample contains more than one DNA sequence encoding this CDR3. This chain uses TRBV5-1 with TRBJ2-5, with 11 nucleotides matching TRBD2. V trimming: 1 base; J trimming: 4 bases; junction bases outside the gene matches: 3. The CDR3 consists of 15 residues. Germline V gene data show CDR1 as SGHRS and CDR2 as YFSETQ. DNA for the CDR3: TGCGCCAGCAGCTTGACTAGCGGGGGTGGAGAGACCCAGTACTTC. Protein: CASSLTSGGGETQYF.

V gene TRBV19 combines with J gene TRBJ1-6; perhaps TRBD1 as D (6 bases). Germline V gives CDR1 LNHDA, CDR2 SQIVND (reference sequence). V lost 3 bases and J lost 2, with 11 bases in between. The CDR3 totals 16 residues. The CDR3 DNA reads TGTGCCAGTAGTATCTACAGGGAAGCCTATAATTCACCCCTCCACTTT. Translated, it gives CASSIYREAYNSPLHF.

The V gene is TRBV5-6, the J gene TRBJ2-5, with TRBD1 as a possible D gene (5 bases). The V gene's germline CDR1 is SGHDT and CDR2 YYEEEE. Trimming shortened V by 2 bases and J by 2 bases, and 13 bases separated the two germline ends. The CDR3 is made up of 15 amino acids. Here the CDR3 DNA reads TGTGCCAGCAGCTTTTTGGGGCAGGCTCAAGAGACCCAGTACTTC. Translated, it gives CASSFLGQAQETQYF.

The chain combines TRBV23-1 with TRBJ2-6, with a tentative D call TRBD1 (6 bases). TRBV23-1 is assigned to the ORF class and has an uncertain function. The CDR3 covers 19 residues. V was clipped by 3 bases and J by 0 bases, with 18 bases between them. CDR3 in amino acids: CASSQGARTKSSGANVLTF. In DNA form, the CDR3 reads TGCGCCAGCAGTCAGGGGGCAAGAACTAAATCCTCTGGGGCCAACGTCCTGACTTTC.

The V and J genes are TRBV7-2 and TRBJ2-5; 15 bases match TRBD2. The J segment lost 1 base and the V segment lost 5 bases, leaving 2 bases of the junction unmatched. CDR1 is SGHTA, CDR2 FQGNSA, per germline. This CDR3 is 16 amino acids long. This chain's CDR3 is CASSGTSGGFQETQYF. CDR3 bases: TGTGCCAGCAGCGGGACTAGCGGGGGGTTCCAAGAGACCCAGTACTTC.

This clone has just a few counts. The chain has TRBV28 and TRBJ1-5; D unresolved. Germline CDR1 and CDR2: MDHEN and SYDVKM. This CDR3 comprises 12 residues. V was pared by 2 bases and J by 9 bases, with 8 bases between. In nucleotides, the CDR3 is TGTGCCAGCAGTTTAAAAATCCTGCCCCAGCATTTT. It specifies CASSLKILPQHF.

V is TRBV7-2 and J is TRBJ2-2, with D maybe TRBD2 (5 bases). The germline V and J ends were trimmed by 1 base and 5 bases, with 11 bases remaining between them. The CDR3 length is 15 residues. Germline assignment: CDR1 SGHTA and CDR2 FQGNSA. CDR3 in amino acids: CASSLGAGGTGELFF. CDR3 coding DNA: TGTGCCAGCAGCTTAGGGGCAGGCGGGACCGGGGAGCTGTTTTTT.